This T cell receptor beta chain was captured by sequencing in a study of T cells expressing NK-cell markers. Findings and caveats of the study: About 1.0-7.5% of CD8+ T cells in several donors belonged to dominant NKG2C+ clonotypes.

TCRdb reprocessed the 5' RACE reads, with one entry per CDR3 protein and no DNA. Listed are approximately 380,000 distinct CDR3 sequences; around 5% falls within the top ten. Notes on this clonotype: Antigen unknown.

The sequence was obtained from a man aged 18-75 years in good health. What was sequenced was blood T cells: a sorted CD56 or NKG2C T cell subset, CD4+ or CD8+ T cells, or bulk PBMC T cells (not recorded which).

The CDR3 loop is CAISDRGQGGSPLHF. This chain joins TRBV10-3 and TRBJ1-6; TCRdb calls TRBD1, which cannot be checked without DNA. CDR3 length: 15 amino acids. Looked up from germline, CDR1 is ENHRY and CDR2 is SYGVKD.